Listed below are T cell receptor beta chains from one sample, sequenced in a study of blood T cell repertoires in COVID-19. This table comes from immunoSEQ multiplex PCR, and its TCRdb copy is limited to in-frame clones, with some not included. Seen here are about 200,000 clones, approximately 90% observed once, and the top ten hold over 1%. The sequencing sample was made of PBMCs or T cells enriched from blood (not recorded which). The source of these receptors is a young man who had recovered from COVID-19. CDR3s include the opening cysteine and the closing phenylalanine or tryptophan. Fields, in order: V gene, J gene, D gene, clone size, CDR3 DNA, CDR3 protein. A D gene is named only where the DNA matches it firmly. Clone size is given for some rows only: seen once, a few or many times, or a class if the clone is expanded.

TRBV6-5	TRBJ2-7	TRBD1	NA	TGTGCCAGCAGTTACCCCGGGACAGCGATGGGGGAGCAGTACTTC	CASSYPGTAMGEQYF
TRBV10-3	TRBJ1-3	TRBD1	few	TGTGCCATCAGCAGGACAGGGGCTGGAAACACCATATATTTT	CAISRTGAGNTIYF
TRBV3-1/TRBV3-2	TRBJ1-5	TRBD1	few	TGTGCCAGCCGGGACAGCAAAAGTTCCAATCAGCCCCAGCATTTT	CASRDSKSSNQPQHF
TRBV18	TRBJ2-7	TRBD1	NA	TGTGCCAGCTCACCACCAGGGACAGCCGAGCAGTACTTC	CASSPPGTAEQYF
TRBV4-3	TRBJ1-2	NA	many	TGCGCCAGCAGCCAAGATCTCCGGGACACCTCTAACTATGGCTACACCTTC	CASSQDLRDTSNYGYTF
TRBV5-1	TRBJ2-1	TRBD2	few	TGCGCCAGCAGCTCCTTAGCGGGGGGACTATTCGATGAGCAGTTCTTC	CASSSLAGGLFDEQFF
TRBV3-1/TRBV3-2	TRBJ2-3	TRBD2	NA	TGTGCCAGCAGCCAATACCGGGGGGGCACAGATACGCAGTATTTT	CASSQYRGGTDTQYF
TRBV28	TRBJ1-3	NA	NA	TGTGCCAGCACTGGGGGGTTAGGAAACACCATATATTTT	CASTGGLGNTIYF
TRBV29-1	TRBJ2-7	TRBD1	NA	TGCAGCGTTGAATACCGGGACAGGAGCTCCTACGAGCAGTACTTC	CSVEYRDRSSYEQYF
TRBV3-1/TRBV3-2	TRBJ2-1	TRBD2	NA	TGTGCCAGCAGCAGGCGGGGGTTCTACAATGAGCAGTTCTTC	CASSRRGFYNEQFF
TRBV5-5	TRBJ2-2	TRBD2	NA	TGTGCCAGCAGCTTGGATCTAGCGGGACCAGGGACCGGGGAGCTGTTTTTT	CASSLDLAGPGTGELFF
TRBV7-9	TRBJ2-1	TRBD2	NA	TGTGCCCCGGCGCGGGAGGGCTCTAATGAGCAGTTCTTC	CAPAREGSNEQFF
TRBV2	TRBJ2-7	TRBD1	NA	TGTGCCAGCAGTGAAAGGTTAGGGACAGGGGCCTACGAGCAGTACTTC	CASSERLGTGAYEQYF
TRBV19	TRBJ1-4	TRBD1	NA	TGTGCCAGTAGTATAGCCCTCAGGGGGCGCGTGGAAAAACTGTTTTTT	CASSIALRGRVEKLFF
TRBV2	TRBJ1-2	TRBD1	once	TGTGCCAGCACCTTAGACAGGGTGCATGGCTACACCTTC	CASTLDRVHGYTF
TRBV19	TRBJ2-5	TRBD2	NA	TGTGCCAGTAACAAACTAGCGGGGGGTTCTGAGACCCAGTACTTC	CASNKLAGGSETQYF
TRBV5-1	TRBJ2-1	TRBD2	NA	TGCGCCAGCAGCTTGAGTCTAGCGGGAGGATCCTACAATGAGCAGTTCTTC	CASSLSLAGGSYNEQFF
TRBV29-1	TRBJ2-5	TRBD2	NA	TGCAGCGTCCCGAGGGGGACTAGCGGGACCTACCAAGAGACCCAGTACTTC	CSVPRGTSGTYQETQYF
TRBV19	TRBJ2-1	NA	NA	TGTGCCAGTAGTATAGGGAGCTCCTACAATGAGCAGTTCTTC	CASSIGSSYNEQFF